The rows below give T cell receptor beta chains drawn from one sample of a study of response to subunit inactivated influenza vaccine. TCRdb redid the calling of the RT-PCR reads with MiXCR, one entry per CDR3 protein. The data show about half a million distinct CDR3 sequences, with less than 30% seen just once and 1.5% to 2% held by the top ten. Sequenced material: CD4+ T cells sorted from PBMCs, taken 5 days after vaccination. Source of these receptors: a man aged 45 to 65 who received an inactivated influenza vaccine. Each CDR3 is given with its conserved first and last residue.

v_gene	j_gene	CDR3aa
TRBV28	TRBJ2-5	CASSLSGVRQETQYF
TRBV12-3/TRBV12-4	TRBJ1-1	CASSSNDRESTEAFF
TRBV12-3/TRBV12-4	TRBJ1-5	CASSLWLYQPQHF
TRBV7-2	TRBJ2-2	CASSPHQSRTGELFF
TRBV29-1	TRBJ2-7	CSVRTSSSYEQYF
TRBV4-3	TRBJ2-2	CASSQDGTRNTGELFF
TRBV7-3	TRBJ2-3	CASSATSVSTDTQYF
TRBV28	TRBJ2-7	CASTLGSGTGLQEQYF
TRBV5-1	TRBJ2-1	CASSLGRAGAVDEQFF
TRBV7-8	TRBJ1-6	CASSRVSNSPLHF
TRBV20-1	TRBJ2-5	CSAPGEEETQYF
TRBV7-9	TRBJ1-5	CASSETGNSNQPQHF
TRBV7-2	TRBJ2-1	CASSLGRGAGSYNEQFF
TRBV6-2/TRBV6-3	TRBJ1-1	CASSYSPGGEQEAFF
TRBV6-5	TRBJ2-1	CASSFGTRGAGNEQFF
TRBV24-1	TRBJ2-3	CATSDQRLAGVDTQYF
TRBV6-2/TRBV6-3	TRBJ2-5	CASQGLGGYQETQYF
TRBV15	TRBJ2-7	CATSRPGYYEQYF
TRBV28	TRBJ2-4	CASLGGRGLGNKNIQYF
TRBV4-2	TRBJ2-5	CASSQGQGSETQYF
TRBV30	TRBJ2-7	CAWSEAGGIHEQYF
TRBV10-3	TRBJ2-3	CAISDSVGTGVPDTQYF
TRBV24-1	TRBJ2-1	CATTSGRDNSNEQFF
TRBV7-2	TRBJ2-7	CASSFTSGTSSYEQYF
TRBV4-3	TRBJ2-7	CASSARVAGGYEQYF
TRBV7-3	TRBJ2-7	CASSLILGAEQYF
TRBV29-1	TRBJ2-1	CSVSTSGHEQFF
TRBV7-7	TRBJ2-1	CASSLGSGGPHNEQFF
TRBV3-1	TRBJ2-5	CASNTGREETQYF
TRBV20-1	TRBJ2-3	CSANEVTRTDTQYF
TRBV6-5	TRBJ2-7	CASSWLAASYEQYF
TRBV10-3	TRBJ2-7	CAISDRSSYEQYF
TRBV27	TRBJ2-6	CASRDPAATMSGANVLTF